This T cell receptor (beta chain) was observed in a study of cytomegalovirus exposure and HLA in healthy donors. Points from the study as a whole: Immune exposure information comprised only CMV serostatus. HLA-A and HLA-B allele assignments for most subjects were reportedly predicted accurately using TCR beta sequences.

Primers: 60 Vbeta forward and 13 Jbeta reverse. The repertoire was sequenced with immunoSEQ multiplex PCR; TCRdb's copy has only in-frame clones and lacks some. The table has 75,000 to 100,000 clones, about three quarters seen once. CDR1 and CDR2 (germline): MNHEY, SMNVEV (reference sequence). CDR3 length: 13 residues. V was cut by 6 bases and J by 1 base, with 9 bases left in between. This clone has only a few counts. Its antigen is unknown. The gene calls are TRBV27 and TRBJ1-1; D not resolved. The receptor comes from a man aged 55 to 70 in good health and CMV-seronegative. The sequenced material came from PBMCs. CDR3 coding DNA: TGTGCCAGCAGCCTCGTCCGGAACACTGAAGCTTTCTTT. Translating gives CASSLVRNTEAFF.